Listed here are 24 T cell receptor beta chains from one sample, sequenced in a study of blood T cell repertoires in COVID-19. The assay was immunoSEQ multiplex PCR, and TCRdb's table has in-frame clones only and misses some. Here the sample spans 80,000 to 100,000 clones, roughly nine tenths being singletons. Material: peripheral blood. The receptor source for this set is a man aged 50 to 59 with acute or convalescent COVID-19.

This chain joins TRBV27 and TRBJ2-1; TRBD1 agrees at 9 bases. After removal of 0 bases from V and 4 bases from J, the junction contained 10 bases not matched to a gene. This CDR3 comprises 18 residues. The germline V gene encodes CDR1 MNHEY and CDR2 SMNVEV (reference sequence). CDR3 in DNA: TGTGCCAGCAGTTTATCCGGACAGGGGACAGGAAATTACAATGAGCAGTTCTTC. Amino acids: CASSLSGQGTGNYNEQFF.

This clone was counted between two and nine times. V is TRBV27 and J is TRBJ1-5; a weak D match, TRBD1 (5 bases). Trimming took off 5 bases at V and 6 bases at J, with 14 bases between the two ends. The germline gives CDR1 MNHEY, CDR2 SMNVEV (reference sequence). The CDR3 contains 14 residues. The CDR3: CASSLNPGFQPQHF. CDR3 bases: TGTGCCAGCAGTCTAAATCCAGGGTTTCAGCCCCAGCATTTT.

This clone has just one count. The DNA of the CDR3 is TGTGCCTGGGCATCGAGGACAGGTTTTAATAACTATGGCTACACCTTC. Translating it yields CAWASRTGFNNYGYTF. This sequence joins TRBV30 and TRBJ1-2, with 7 nucleotides matching TRBD1. V was pared by 5 bases and J by 1 base, with 13 bases of the junction left unmatched. Germline V gives CDR1 GTSNPN, CDR2 SVGIG (reference sequence). The CDR3 covers 16 residues.

The rearrangement joins TRBV29-1 to TRBJ2-1, with 9 positions matching TRBD2. This CDR3 comprises 13 residues. V gave up 7 bases and J gave up 4 bases; unmatched junction bases: 5. The germline gives CDR1 SQVTM, CDR2 ANQGSEA. Written as DNA, the CDR3 is TGCAGCGGCTCTAGCGGGATTTACAATGAGCAGTTCTTC. Residues: CSGSSGIYNEQFF.

V is TRBV29-1 and J is TRBJ1-3; D not certain. The V gene's germline CDR1 is SQVTM and CDR2 ANQGSEA. Trimming removed 5 bases from V and 8 bases from J, with 10 bases in between. This CDR3 is 11 amino acids long. The CDR3 here is CSVSGVDTIYF. CDR3 DNA sequence: TGCAGCGTTTCCGGAGTGGACACCATATATTTT.

This clone was seen just once. The chain carries TRBV13 and TRBJ2-7; 7 nucleotides match TRBD1. V was clipped by 5 bases and J by 6 bases; unmatched bases: 10. This CDR3 has 14 amino acids. CDR1 and CDR2 (germline): PRHDT, FYEKMQ (reference sequence). CDR3 in amino acids: CASSLGQVLTEQYF. CDR3 coding DNA: TGTGCCAGCAGCCTTGGACAGGTACTGACCGAGCAGTACTTC.

This clone has a handful of counts. The chain links TRBV7-2 to TRBJ1-5; D uncertain. Germline loops: CDR1 SGHTA, CDR2 FQGNSA. CDR3 length: 13 amino acids. Deletions cut 8 bases from V and 0 bases from J, with 8 bases between. The CDR3 sequence: CASGERSNQPQHF. The CDR3 DNA reads TGTGCCAGCGGGGAGCGTAGCAATCAGCCCCAGCATTTT.

The genes are TRBV29-1 and TRBJ1-5, with D perhaps TRBD1 (5 bases). Deletions cut 6 bases from V and 4 bases from J, with 10 bases between. The CDR3 loop spans 12 amino acids. Germline lookup yields CDR1 SQVTM and CDR2 ANQGSEA. CDR3 region: CSVKGINQPQHF. As DNA, the CDR3 is TGCAGCGTGAAGGGGATTAATCAGCCCCAGCATTTT.

The V call is TRBV7-2, the J call TRBJ2-5; TRBD2 matches 10 bases. The CDR3 is 14 amino acids. CDR1 is SGHTA and CDR2 is FQGNSA in the germline V gene. V shed 8 bases, J shed 4 bases, and the junction held 7 bases outside the gene matches. The CDR3 nucleotides read TGTGCCAGCGACTTATCTAGCGGGAGAGAGACCCAGTACTTC. Protein sequence: CASDLSSGRETQYF.

The CDR3 coding sequence is TGTGCCAGCAGTTTATGGGCTGGGCGGGGAGACTATGGCTACACCTTC. It is translated as CASSLWAGRGDYGYTF. V usage is TRBV27 and J usage is TRBJ1-2, with D hard to call. Trimming pared 1 base from V and 3 bases from J, leaving 15 bases between. Looked up from germline, CDR1 is MNHEY and CDR2 is SMNVEV (reference sequence). CDR3 size: 16 residues.

The table lists this clone with a count of one. J is TRBJ1-4 and V is TRBV5-5, with TRBD1 as a possible D gene (5 bases). The CDR3 is 13 amino acids. Trimming pared 2 bases from V and 5 bases from J, leaving 7 bases between. The V gene's germline CDR1 is SGHKS and CDR2 YYEKEE (reference sequence). The CDR3 DNA reads as TGTGCCAGCAGCTTTCCAGGGAATGAAAAACTGTTTTTT. It specifies CASSFPGNEKLFF.

The chain recombines TRBV5-4 with TRBJ2-5; 8 bases map to TRBD1. With 0 bases clipped from V and 4 bases from J, the junction kept 8 bases outside the gene matches. The CDR3 covers 16 residues. In germline, CDR1 is SGHNT, CDR2 YYREEE (reference sequence). As DNA, the CDR3 is TGTGCCAGCAGCTTGGGGGTTCCAGGGGGCGGAGAGACCCAGTACTTC. This translates into CASSLGVPGGGETQYF.

The chain employs TRBV10-2 and TRBJ2-3; TRBD2 agrees at 7 bases. The V gene end was trimmed by 3 bases and the J gene end by 0 bases; junction bases not matched to a gene: 3. Per germline, CDR1 WSHSY and CDR2 SAAADI. The length of the CDR3 is 15 residues. CDR3 region: CASSEKRGSTDTQYF. The CDR3 nucleotides are TGCGCCAGCAGTGAAAAGCGGGGTAGCACAGATACGCAGTATTTT.

The V and J genes are TRBV7-8 and TRBJ1-1, with a weak D call TRBD1 (5 bases). V lost 1 base and J lost 5, with 11 bases in between. This CDR3 spans 14 amino acids. Germline V gene sequence: CDR1 SGHVS, CDR2 FQNEAQ. The CDR3 coding sequence is TGTGCCAGCAGCTTAGACGGGGGTGGAACTGAAGCTTTCTTT. Translated: CASSLDGGGTEAFF.

The V gene is TRBV29-1, the J gene TRBJ2-1, with D possibly TRBD1 on 7 matching bases. This CDR3 has 13 residues. Trimming removed 4 bases from V and 7 bases from J, with 14 bases in between. From germline, CDR1 is SQVTM and CDR2 ANQGSEA. CDR3 protein: CSVGRGRGNEQFF. The CDR3, as DNA: TGCAGCGTTGGGAGGGGGCGAGGGAATGAGCAGTTCTTC.

The chain couples TRBV27 to TRBJ2-2; 7 bases are a match to TRBD1. With 8 bases clipped from V and 5 bases from J, the junction kept 20 bases outside the gene matches. The CDR3 contains 18 residues. The germline CDR1 and CDR2 sequences are MNHEY and SMNVEV (reference sequence). CDR3 amino acids: CASPPFDRGRLRTGELFF. CDR3 bases: TGTGCCAGCCCCCCCTTCGATAGGGGGCGTCTACGGACCGGGGAGCTGTTTTTT.

The chain employs TRBV18 and TRBJ2-7; tentatively, D is TRBD1 (5 bases). CDR3 length equals 14 residues. Trimming took 3 bases from V and 3 from J, leaving 12 bases between them. Germline CDR1 KGHSH, CDR2 LQKENI. CDR3 nucleotides: TGTGCCAGCTCACCCTCAGGGTCCAGCTACGAGCAGTACTTC. It is translated as CASSPSGSSYEQYF. The full variable domain, completed using reference TRBV18 and TRBJ2-7, is NAGVMQNPRHLVRRRGQEARLRCSPMKGHSHVYWYRQLPEEGLKFMVYLQKENIIDESGMPKERFSAEFPKEGPSILRIQQVVRGDSAAYFCASSPSGSSYEQYFGPGTRLTVT.

The CDR3 DNA reads as TGCGCCAGCAGTGAGCCCGGACAGGGCGACGAGCAGTACTTC. Translation gives CASSEPGQGDEQYF. The chain is built from TRBV10-1 and TRBJ2-7; 8 bases fit TRBD1. The trim removed 2 bases at V and 5 bases at J, leaving 5 bases unmatched. CDR3 length: 14 residues. Germline V lookup: CDR1 WNHNN, CDR2 SYGVQD (reference sequence).

In nucleotides, the CDR3 is TGCGCCAGCAGGCCCGGAGGAACGGGACAGGGGAACACTGAAGCTTTCTTT. Translation gives CASRPGGTGQGNTEAFF. This chain joins TRBV5-1 and TRBJ1-1; 9 nucleotides match TRBD1. Trimming took 5 bases from V and 1 from J; bases not matched to a gene: 12. The CDR3 length is 17 residues. Germline CDR1 reads SGHRS; CDR2 reads YFSETQ.

A remark on this clone: At one boundary the junction diverges from the germline segment, which might be a read error. V usage is TRBV7-9 and J usage is TRBJ2-5; 7 positions match TRBD2. CDR1 SEHNR and CDR2 FQNEAQ come from the germline V gene (reference sequence). This CDR3 region has 16 residues. The CDR3 here is CAGSLKTSRFQETQYF. The CDR3 coding sequence is TGTGCCGGCAGTTTAAAGACTAGCAGGTTCCAAGAGACCCAGTACTTC. Full variable domain (outside the CDR3, taken from reference TRBV7-9 and TRBJ2-5): DTGVSQNPRHKITKRGQNVTFRCDPISEHNRLYWYRQTLGQGPEFLTYFQNEAQLEKSRLLSDRFSAERPKGSFSTLEIQRTEQGDSAMYLCAGSLKTSRFQETQYFGPGTRLLVL.

This clone turned up a few times. This chain links TRBV25-1 with TRBJ2-7, with 9 bases identical to TRBD1. CDR3 size: 15 residues. CDR1 is MGHDK and CDR2 is SYGVNS in the germline V gene. V lost 5 bases and J lost 7; bases outside the gene matches: 12. The DNA for the CDR3 is TGTGCCAGCAGTCCTCCTCCGGGACAGGGCTGGGAGCAGTACTTC. It yields the protein CASSPPPGQGWEQYF.

J is TRBJ1-4 and V is TRBV18, with 8 bases fitting TRBD1. This CDR3 region has 16 residues. Germline CDR1 KGHSH, CDR2 LQKENI. V was clipped by 5 bases and J by 5 bases; unmatched bases: 10. The CDR3, as DNA: TGTGCCAGCTCAACGTTCGCAGGGGGCGGGAATGAAAAACTGTTTTTT. This encodes CASSTFAGGGNEKLFF.

The rearrangement uses TRBV4-1 and TRBJ2-1; 10 bases line up with TRBD2. This CDR3 spans 17 amino acids. Germline values: CDR1 MGHRA, CDR2 YSYEKL. With 4 bases clipped from V and 2 bases from J, the junction kept 8 bases outside the gene matches. For the CDR3, the DNA is TGCGCCAGCAGCCCGAATCTAGCGGGAGAACCCTACAATGAGCAGTTCTTC. Its protein product is CASSPNLAGEPYNEQFF.

This rearrangement joins TRBV19 to TRBJ2-6; perhaps TRBD1 as D (6 bases). This CDR3 is built from 15 residues. The V gene lost 1 base and the J gene lost 4 bases, with 8 bases spanning the gap. Germline V gene data show CDR1 as LNHDA and CDR2 as SQIVND (reference sequence). CDR3 amino acids: CASSIGTGGANVLTF. For the CDR3, the DNA is TGTGCCAGTAGTATAGGAACAGGGGGGGCCAACGTCCTGACTTTC.